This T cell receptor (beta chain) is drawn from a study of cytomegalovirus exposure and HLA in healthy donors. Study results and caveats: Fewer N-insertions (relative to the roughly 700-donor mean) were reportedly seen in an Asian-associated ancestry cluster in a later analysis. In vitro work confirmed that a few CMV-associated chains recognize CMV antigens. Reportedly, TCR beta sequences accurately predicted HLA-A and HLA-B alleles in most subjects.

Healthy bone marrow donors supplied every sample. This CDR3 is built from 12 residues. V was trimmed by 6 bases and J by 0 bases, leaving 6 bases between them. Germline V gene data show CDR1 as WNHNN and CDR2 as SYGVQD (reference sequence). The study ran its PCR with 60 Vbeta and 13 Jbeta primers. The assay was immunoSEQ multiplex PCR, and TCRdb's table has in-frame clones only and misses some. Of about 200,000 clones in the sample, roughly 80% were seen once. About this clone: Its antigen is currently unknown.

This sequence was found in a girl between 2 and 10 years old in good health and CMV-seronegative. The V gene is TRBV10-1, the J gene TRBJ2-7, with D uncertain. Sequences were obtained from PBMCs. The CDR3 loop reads CASSQFSYEQYF. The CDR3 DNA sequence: TGCGCCAGCAGCCAGTTCTCCTACGAGCAGTACTTC.